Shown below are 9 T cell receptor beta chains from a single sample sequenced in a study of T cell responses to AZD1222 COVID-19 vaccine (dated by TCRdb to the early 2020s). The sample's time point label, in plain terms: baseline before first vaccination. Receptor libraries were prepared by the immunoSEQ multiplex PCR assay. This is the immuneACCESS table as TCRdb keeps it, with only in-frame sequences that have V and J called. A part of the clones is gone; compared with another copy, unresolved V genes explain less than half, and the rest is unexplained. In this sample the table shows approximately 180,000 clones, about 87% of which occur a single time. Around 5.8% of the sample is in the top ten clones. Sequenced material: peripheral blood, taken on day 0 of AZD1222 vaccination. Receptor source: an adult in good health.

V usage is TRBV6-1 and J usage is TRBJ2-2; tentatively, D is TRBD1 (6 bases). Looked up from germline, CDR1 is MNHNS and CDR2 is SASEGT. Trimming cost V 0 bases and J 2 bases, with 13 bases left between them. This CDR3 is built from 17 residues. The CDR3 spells CASSEALRGFNTGELFF. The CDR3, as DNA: TGTGCCAGCAGTGAAGCGCTAAGGGGGTTCAACACCGGGGAGCTGTTTTTT.

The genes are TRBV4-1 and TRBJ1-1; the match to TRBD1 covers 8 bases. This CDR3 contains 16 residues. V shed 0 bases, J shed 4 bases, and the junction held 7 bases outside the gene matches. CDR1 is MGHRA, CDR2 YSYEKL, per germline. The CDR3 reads CASSQDRIRGLTEAFF. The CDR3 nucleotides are TGCGCCAGCAGCCAAGATCGGATCAGGGGGCTCACTGAAGCTTTCTTT.

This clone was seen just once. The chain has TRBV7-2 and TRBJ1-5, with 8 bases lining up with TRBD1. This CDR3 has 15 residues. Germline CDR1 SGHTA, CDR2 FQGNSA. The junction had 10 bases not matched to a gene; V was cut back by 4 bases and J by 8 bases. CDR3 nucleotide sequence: TGTGCCAGCAGCTGGAGGACAGGGCAAGGGGAGCCCCAGCATTTT. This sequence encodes CASSWRTGQGEPQHF.

CDR3 sequence: CASSVDGNSPLHF. The CDR3 coding sequence is TGCGCCAGCAGCGTCGACGGGAATTCACCCCTCCACTTT. The genes are TRBV5-1 and TRBJ1-6; D uncertain. The V end lost 4 bases, the J end lost 7 bases, and 9 bases lay between the germline ends. There are 13 residues in the CDR3. The germline gives CDR1 SGHRS, CDR2 YFSETQ.

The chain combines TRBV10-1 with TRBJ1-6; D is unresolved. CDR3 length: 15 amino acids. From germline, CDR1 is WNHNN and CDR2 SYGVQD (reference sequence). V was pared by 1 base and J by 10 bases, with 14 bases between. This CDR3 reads CASSELGPSESPLHF. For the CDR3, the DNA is TGCGCCAGCAGTGAGTTAGGACCTTCGGAGTCACCCCTCCACTTT.

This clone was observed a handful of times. Written as DNA, the CDR3 is TGTGCCAGCAGCTTATTTCGGGCAGGGCTATTGAACACTGAAGCTTTCTTT. It encodes CASSLFRAGLLNTEAFF. This chain connects TRBV11-2 to TRBJ1-1; D is perhaps TRBD1 (5 bases). The CDR3 extends over 17 amino acids. The germline V gene encodes CDR1 SGHAT and CDR2 FQNNGV. V lost 2 bases, J lost 0 bases, and 16 bases lay in between.

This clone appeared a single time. In DNA form, the CDR3 reads TGTGCCATCAGTGAGTCATACCGTAACTATGGCTACACCTTC. Translated: CAISESYRNYGYTF. The V gene is TRBV10-3, the J gene TRBJ1-2, with D hard to call. The germline V gene encodes CDR1 ENHRY and CDR2 SYGVKD. The V and J ends lost 0 bases and 1 base respectively, with 6 bases between them. This CDR3 spans 14 amino acids.

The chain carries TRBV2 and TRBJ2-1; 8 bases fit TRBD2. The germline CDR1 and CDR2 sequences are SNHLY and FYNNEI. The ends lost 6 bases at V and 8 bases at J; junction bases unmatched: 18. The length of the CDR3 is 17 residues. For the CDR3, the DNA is TGTGCCAGCAGCCACCCACGGTTACTAGCGGATTTCGATGAGCAGTTCTTC. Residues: CASSHPRLLADFDEQFF. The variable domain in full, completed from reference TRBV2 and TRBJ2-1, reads EPEVTQTPSHQVTQMGQEVILRCVPISNHLYFYWYRQILGQKVEFLVSFYNNEISEKSEIFDDQFSVERPDGSNFTLKIRSTKLEDSAMYFCASSHPRLLADFDEQFFGPGTRLTVL.

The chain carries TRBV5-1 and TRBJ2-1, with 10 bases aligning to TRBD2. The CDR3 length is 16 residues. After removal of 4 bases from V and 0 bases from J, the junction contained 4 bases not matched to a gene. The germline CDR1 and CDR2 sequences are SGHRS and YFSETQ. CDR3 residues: CASSPSGGDSYNEQFF. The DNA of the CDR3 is TGCGCCAGCAGCCCGAGCGGGGGGGACTCCTACAATGAGCAGTTCTTC.